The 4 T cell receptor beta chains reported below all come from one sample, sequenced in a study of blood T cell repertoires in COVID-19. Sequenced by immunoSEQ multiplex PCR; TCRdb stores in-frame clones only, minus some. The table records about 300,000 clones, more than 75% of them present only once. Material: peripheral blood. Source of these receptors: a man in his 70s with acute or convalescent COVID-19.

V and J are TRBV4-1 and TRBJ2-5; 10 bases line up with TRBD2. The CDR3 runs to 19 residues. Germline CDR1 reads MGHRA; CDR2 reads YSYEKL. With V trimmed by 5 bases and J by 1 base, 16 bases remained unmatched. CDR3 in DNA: TGCGCCAGCAGCGTAGCGAGGAGCGGGAGGGTCCCTGTCCAAGAGACCCAGTACTTC. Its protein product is CASSVARSGRVPVQETQYF.

CDR3 amino acids: CASSTDRGETQYF. The CDR3 DNA follows: TGTGCCAGTAGTACGGACAGGGGCGAGACCCAGTACTTC. This chain joins TRBV19 and TRBJ2-5; 9 bases are shared with TRBD1. CDR1 is LNHDA and CDR2 is SQIVND in the germline V gene (reference sequence). Trimming removed 4 bases from V and 5 bases from J; junction bases left unmatched: 2. This CDR3 contains 13 residues.

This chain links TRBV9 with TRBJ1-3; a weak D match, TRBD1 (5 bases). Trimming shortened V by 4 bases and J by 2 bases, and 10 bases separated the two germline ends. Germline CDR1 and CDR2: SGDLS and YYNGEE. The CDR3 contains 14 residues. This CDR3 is CASSTSGTGNTIYF. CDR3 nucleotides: TGTGCCAGCAGCACCTCAGGGACTGGAAACACCATATATTTT.

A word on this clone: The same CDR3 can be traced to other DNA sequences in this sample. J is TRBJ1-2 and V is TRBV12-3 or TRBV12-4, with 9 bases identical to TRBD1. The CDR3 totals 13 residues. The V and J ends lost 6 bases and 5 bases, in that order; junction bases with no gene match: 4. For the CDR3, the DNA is TGTGCCAGCAGCGGACAGGGGAATTATGGCTACACCTTC. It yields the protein CASSGQGNYGYTF.